This T cell receptor beta chain is drawn from a study of shared clonotypes between healthy human individuals. Comment on this clone: Its target is unknown.

Sorted-subset replicate PCRs used about 200 ng DNA, around 31,000 T cell genomes. TCRdb's copy holds only in-frame clones and misses some; the assay was immunoSEQ multiplex PCR. Of about 2,200,000 clones in the sample, 85% to 95% were seen once. Only CD45RO-negative cells positively selected for CCR7 counted as naive CD8 cells, so terminally differentiated effector memory CD45RA+ cells were excluded. Donation came from healthy HIV-negative adults that had no recent acute infections or vaccinations. Whole-study results and caveats: Researchers sampled blood only, noting tissue repertoires likely differ. Limitation of the genetic and exposure-history diversity represented came from the few donors.

Germline V gives CDR1 SGHRS, CDR2 YFSETQ. Trimming cost V 4 bases and J 5 bases, with 13 bases left between them. This CDR3 has 14 amino acids. Specimen: naive CD8+ T cells from PBMCs. This clonotype was sampled from a man between 18 and 35 years old in good health. Some clones in this sample may be carry-over from other donors' samples. This sequence joins TRBV5-1 and TRBJ2-1; tentatively, D is TRBD2 (5 bases). CDR3 in DNA: TGCGCCAGCAGCACGTGGACTGGGGACAATGAGCAGTTCTTC. Amino acids: CASSTWTGDNEQFF.